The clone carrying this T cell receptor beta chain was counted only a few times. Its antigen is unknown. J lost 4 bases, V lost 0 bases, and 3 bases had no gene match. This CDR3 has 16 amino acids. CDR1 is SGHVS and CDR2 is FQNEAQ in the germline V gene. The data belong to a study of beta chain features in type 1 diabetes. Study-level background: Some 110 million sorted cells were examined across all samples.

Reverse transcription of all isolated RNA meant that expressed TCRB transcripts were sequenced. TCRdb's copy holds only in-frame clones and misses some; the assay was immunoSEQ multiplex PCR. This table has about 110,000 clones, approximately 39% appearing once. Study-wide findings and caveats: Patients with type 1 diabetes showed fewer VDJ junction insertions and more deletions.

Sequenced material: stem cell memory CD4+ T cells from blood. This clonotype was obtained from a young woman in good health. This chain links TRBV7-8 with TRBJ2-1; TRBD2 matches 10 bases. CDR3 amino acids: CASSLAGLARYNEQFF. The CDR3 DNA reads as TGTGCCAGCAGCTTAGCGGGACTAGCGAGATACAATGAGCAGTTCTTC.